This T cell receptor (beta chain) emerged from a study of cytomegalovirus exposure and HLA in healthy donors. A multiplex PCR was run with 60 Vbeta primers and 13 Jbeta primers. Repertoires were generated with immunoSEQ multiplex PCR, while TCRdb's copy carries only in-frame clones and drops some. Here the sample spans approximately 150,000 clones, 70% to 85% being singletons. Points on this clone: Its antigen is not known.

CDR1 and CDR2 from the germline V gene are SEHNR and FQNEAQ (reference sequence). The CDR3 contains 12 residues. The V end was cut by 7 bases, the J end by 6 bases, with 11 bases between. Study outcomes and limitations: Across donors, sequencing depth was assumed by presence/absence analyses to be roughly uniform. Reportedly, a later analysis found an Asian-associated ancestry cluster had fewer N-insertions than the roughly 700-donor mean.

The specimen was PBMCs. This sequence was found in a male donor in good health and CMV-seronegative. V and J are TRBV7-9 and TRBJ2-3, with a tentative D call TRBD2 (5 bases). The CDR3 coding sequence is TGTGCCAGCACGCCTCCGGGGGATACGCAGTATTTT. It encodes CASTPPGDTQYF.